The source of this T cell receptor (beta chain) is a study of blood T cell repertoires in COVID-19. Study-wide background: There were acute and convalescent COVID-19 samples, and they came from the United States, Italy and Spain.

In its sample, this clone was seen a few times. Only in-frame clones appear in the TCRdb table, and some are missing; sequencing was by immunoSEQ multiplex PCR. The table lists some 110,000 clones, 71% of them singletons. Germline-derived CDR1 and CDR2 are SGDLS and YYNGEE. CDR3 size: 14 residues. The V end was cut by 5 bases, the J end by 1 base, with 11 bases between. Sequenced input: peripheral blood. The chain employs TRBV9 and TRBJ2-3, with D possibly TRBD2 on 6 matching bases. This sequence originates from a human donor with acute or convalescent COVID-19. The donor label of this sample is uncertain. CDR3 DNA: TGTGCCAGCAGTCAGTGGGGGGGCACAGATACGCAGTATTTT. Its protein product is CASSQWGGTDTQYF.